The clone carrying this T cell receptor beta chain was detected ten times or more. Antigen unknown. TCRdb redid the calling of the 5' RACE reads with MiXCR, one entry per CDR3 protein. The table lists more than 400,000 distinct CDR3 sequences, nearly 15% of them singletons, with more than 0.4% in the top ten. The data derive from a study of identical twins. Regarding the study as a whole: Models predicted too little out-of-frame TCR alpha sharing in monozygotic twins.

These records were also assigned to another study, of yellow fever vaccine responses in identical twins.

This clonotype was obtained from a young woman in good health. The sample taken for sequencing was CD4+ T cells sorted from blood.

The CDR3 spells CSVEASGKSDTQYF. CDR3 in DNA: TGCAGCGTTGAGGCTAGCGGGAAGTCAGATACGCAGTATTTT. The J gene is TRBJ2-3, the V gene TRBV29-1; 9 bases line up with TRBD2. The length of the CDR3 is 14 residues. V trimming: 3 bases; J trimming: 4 bases; junction bases outside the gene matches: 5. Germline CDR1 SQVTM, CDR2 ANQGSEA.